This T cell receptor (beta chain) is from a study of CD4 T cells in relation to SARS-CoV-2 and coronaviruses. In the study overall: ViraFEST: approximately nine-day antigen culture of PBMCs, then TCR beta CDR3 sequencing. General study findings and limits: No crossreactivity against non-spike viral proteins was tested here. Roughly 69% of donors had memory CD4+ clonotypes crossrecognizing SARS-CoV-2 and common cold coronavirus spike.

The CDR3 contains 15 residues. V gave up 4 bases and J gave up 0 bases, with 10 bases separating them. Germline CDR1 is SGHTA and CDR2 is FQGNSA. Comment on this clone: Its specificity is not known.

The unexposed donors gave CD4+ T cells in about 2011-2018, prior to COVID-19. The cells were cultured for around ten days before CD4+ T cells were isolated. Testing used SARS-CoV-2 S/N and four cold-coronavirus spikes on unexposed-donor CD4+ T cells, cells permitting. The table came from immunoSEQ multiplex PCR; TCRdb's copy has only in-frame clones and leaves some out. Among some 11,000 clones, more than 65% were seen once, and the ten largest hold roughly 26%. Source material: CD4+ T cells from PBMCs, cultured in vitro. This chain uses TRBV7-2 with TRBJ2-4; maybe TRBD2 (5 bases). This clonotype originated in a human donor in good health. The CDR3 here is CASSSLRGAKNIQYF. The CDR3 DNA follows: TGTGCCAGCAGCTCCCTACGGGGAGCCAAAAACATTCAGTACTTC.